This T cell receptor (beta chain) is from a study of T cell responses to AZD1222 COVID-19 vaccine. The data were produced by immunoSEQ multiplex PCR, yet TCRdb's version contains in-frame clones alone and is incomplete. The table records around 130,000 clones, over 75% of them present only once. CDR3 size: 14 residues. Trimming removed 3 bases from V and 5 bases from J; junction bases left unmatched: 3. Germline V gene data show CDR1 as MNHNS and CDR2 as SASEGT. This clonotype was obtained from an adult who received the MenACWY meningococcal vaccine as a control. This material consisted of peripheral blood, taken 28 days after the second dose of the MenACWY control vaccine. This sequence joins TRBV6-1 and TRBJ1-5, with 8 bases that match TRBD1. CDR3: CASSETGDDQPQHF. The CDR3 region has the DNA TGTGCCAGCAGTGAGACAGGGGATGATCAGCCCCAGCATTTT.